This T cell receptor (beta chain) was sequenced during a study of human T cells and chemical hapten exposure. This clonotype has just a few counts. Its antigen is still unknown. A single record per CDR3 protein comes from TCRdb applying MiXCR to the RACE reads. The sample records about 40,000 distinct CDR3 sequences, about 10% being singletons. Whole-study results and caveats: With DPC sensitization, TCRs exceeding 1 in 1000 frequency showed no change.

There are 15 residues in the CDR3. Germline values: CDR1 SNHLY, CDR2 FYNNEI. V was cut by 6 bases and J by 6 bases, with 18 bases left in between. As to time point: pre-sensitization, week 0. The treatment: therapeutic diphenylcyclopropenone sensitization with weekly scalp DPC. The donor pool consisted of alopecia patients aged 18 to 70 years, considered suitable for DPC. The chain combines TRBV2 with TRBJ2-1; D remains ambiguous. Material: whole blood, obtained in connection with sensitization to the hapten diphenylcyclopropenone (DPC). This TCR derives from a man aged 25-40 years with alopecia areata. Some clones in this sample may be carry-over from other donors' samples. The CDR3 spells CASSWTFLRRNEQFF. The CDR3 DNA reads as TGTGCCAGCAGCTGGACCTTCCTACGTCGCAATGAGCAGTTCTTC.